These T cell receptor beta chains were read from a single sample in a study of T cells in Graves' hyperthyroidism and ophthalmopathy. In TCRdb, the multiplex PCR reads were re-called with MiXCR into one record per CDR3 protein. The sample has more than 300,000 distinct CDR3 sequences, around 13% seen once. The sample taken for sequencing was blood. These receptors all come from a young woman with Graves' hyperthyroidism. Each CDR3 is given with its conserved first and last residue. The order of the fields is D gene, J gene, V gene, CDR3 protein. A D gene is named only where the DNA matches it firmly.

D: NA; J: TRBJ2-1; V: TRBV7-3; CDR3: CASSLGTFNEQFF
D: NA; J: TRBJ1-2; V: TRBV12-3/TRBV12-4; CDR3: CASSLRVKDGYTF
D: NA; J: TRBJ1-1; V: TRBV20-1; CDR3: CLRVAPSQLNTEAFF
D: NA; J: TRBJ2-5; V: TRBV11-2; CDR3: CASSPSRQETQYF
D: NA; J: TRBJ1-1; V: TRBV11-2; CDR3: CASSSIGGITEAFF
D: TRBD1; J: TRBJ1-2; V: TRBV12-3/TRBV12-4; CDR3: CASSSSGGVGNGYTF
D: NA; J: TRBJ2-7; V: TRBV5-4; CDR3: CASSHASRISYEQYF
D: NA; J: TRBJ1-4; V: TRBV28; CDR3: CASSFSLQTPTNEKLFF
D: NA; J: TRBJ2-3; V: TRBV6-1; CDR3: CASRKKGPWEDTQYF
D: NA; J: TRBJ1-1; V: TRBV7-3; CDR3: CASSIQVRNTEAFF
D: NA; J: TRBJ1-5; V: TRBV19; CDR3: CASSLGTERSQPQHF
D: NA; J: TRBJ1-3; V: TRBV7-2; CDR3: CASSVGLDSGNTIYF
D: NA; J: TRBJ1-1; V: TRBV30; CDR3: CAWKVGGTEAFF
D: NA; J: TRBJ1-3; V: TRBV29-1; CDR3: CSASPTGNTIYF
D: NA; J: TRBJ1-1; V: TRBV10-3; CDR3: CAISESSGVRTEAFF
D: NA; J: TRBJ2-1; V: TRBV4-3; CDR3: CASSQGVSSYNEQFF
D: TRBD2; J: TRBJ2-7; V: TRBV28; CDR3: CASSPGGRGLLYEQYF
D: TRBD1; J: TRBJ1-1; V: TRBV5-1; CDR3: CASSLGQGKPMNTEAFF
D: TRBD1; J: TRBJ2-3; V: TRBV28; CDR3: CASTDPGQDLTTQYF
D: TRBD2; J: TRBJ2-7; V: TRBV9; CDR3: CASSVGSREHYEQYF
D: NA; J: TRBJ1-5; V: TRBV28; CDR3: CASSLDSPDQPQHF
D: NA; J: TRBJ1-5; V: TRBV7-2; CDR3: CASSLVRDQPQHF
D: TRBD1; J: TRBJ2-7; V: TRBV28; CDR3: CASRSRTGGLLEQYF
D: TRBD1; J: TRBJ2-2; V: TRBV7-2; CDR3: CASSQNRGTGNTGELFF
D: NA; J: TRBJ2-5; V: TRBV7-2; CDR3: CASSPRMDPPGGTQYF
D: TRBD2; J: TRBJ2-3; V: TRBV10-3; CDR3: CATSGLVDDTQYF
D: NA; J: TRBJ1-1; V: TRBV2; CDR3: CASTGQGKENTEAFF
D: NA; J: TRBJ2-6; V: TRBV6-1; CDR3: CASRLLGGSKNSGANVLTF
D: NA; J: TRBJ2-7; V: TRBV20-1; CDR3: CSARVLQGYEQYF
D: NA; J: TRBJ2-5; V: TRBV6-1; CDR3: CASSEYGETQYF
D: NA; J: TRBJ2-7; V: TRBV27; CDR3: CASRSRDRLYEQYF
D: NA; J: TRBJ1-1; V: TRBV20-1; CDR3: CSAPETILEDTEAFF
D: TRBD1; J: TRBJ2-6; V: TRBV20-1; CDR3: CSARDRSSSGANVLTF
D: NA; J: TRBJ2-1; V: TRBV20-1; CDR3: CSAADLYNEQFF
D: NA; J: TRBJ1-5; V: TRBV7-2; CDR3: CASSLGWKNQPQHF
D: TRBD2; J: TRBJ2-7; V: TRBV6-2/TRBV6-3; CDR3: CASSSPRAGVRYEQYF
D: TRBD1; J: TRBJ2-7; V: TRBV6-8; CDR3: CATHDRAHSYEQYF
D: TRBD1; J: TRBJ2-7; V: TRBV7-2; CDR3: CASSPAIDRAYEQYF
D: NA; J: TRBJ2-7; V: TRBV7-8; CDR3: CASSLASGPSYEQYF
D: NA; J: TRBJ2-1; V: TRBV19; CDR3: CASRRDSMTSYNEQFF
D: NA; J: TRBJ2-3; V: TRBV7-2; CDR3: CASSPLEHSRDTQYF
D: TRBD2; J: TRBJ2-1; V: TRBV6-1; CDR3: CAIGGLAGVTDEQFF
D: TRBD1; J: TRBJ2-7; V: TRBV24-1; CDR3: CATSDSGTGGYEQYF
D: NA; J: TRBJ2-5; V: TRBV6-1; CDR3: CASSLLPGRRQETQYF
D: TRBD1; J: TRBJ2-7; V: TRBV28; CDR3: CASSLLRQGAFYEQYF
D: TRBD1; J: TRBJ2-5; V: TRBV18; CDR3: CASSPSGQGVSGQETQYF
D: TRBD1; J: TRBJ2-1; V: TRBV7-2; CDR3: CASSGQVVNNEHFF
D: TRBD1; J: TRBJ2-2; V: TRBV6-2/TRBV6-3; CDR3: CASRPGTGDTGELFF
D: TRBD1; J: TRBJ1-1; V: TRBV5-1; CDR3: CASSPRPGQGRGNTEAFF
D: NA; J: TRBJ2-1; V: TRBV19; CDR3: CASSTLSGPSYNEQFF
D: NA; J: TRBJ1-5; V: TRBV2; CDR3: CASSEGLAGNQPQHF
D: TRBD1; J: TRBJ2-6; V: TRBV11-2; CDR3: CASSRGQTSGANVLTF
D: NA; J: TRBJ1-1; V: TRBV5-1; CDR3: CASSRVLNTEAFF
D: TRBD2; J: TRBJ2-5; V: TRBV7-2; CDR3: CASSFNSGGAGETQYF
D: TRBD2; J: TRBJ2-3; V: TRBV6-1; CDR3: CASRGLAGNGGTDTQYF
D: TRBD1; J: TRBJ2-1; V: TRBV29-1; CDR3: CSTKTGGSYNEQFF
D: NA; J: TRBJ2-1; V: TRBV7-9; CDR3: CASSSTGTYNEQFF
D: TRBD1; J: TRBJ1-1; V: TRBV6-1; CDR3: CASCPDRGNTEAFF
D: TRBD1; J: TRBJ1-3; V: TRBV5-5; CDR3: CASSAGTGIGNTIYF
D: NA; J: TRBJ1-4; V: TRBV20-1; CDR3: CSALPLTLMPEEKLFF